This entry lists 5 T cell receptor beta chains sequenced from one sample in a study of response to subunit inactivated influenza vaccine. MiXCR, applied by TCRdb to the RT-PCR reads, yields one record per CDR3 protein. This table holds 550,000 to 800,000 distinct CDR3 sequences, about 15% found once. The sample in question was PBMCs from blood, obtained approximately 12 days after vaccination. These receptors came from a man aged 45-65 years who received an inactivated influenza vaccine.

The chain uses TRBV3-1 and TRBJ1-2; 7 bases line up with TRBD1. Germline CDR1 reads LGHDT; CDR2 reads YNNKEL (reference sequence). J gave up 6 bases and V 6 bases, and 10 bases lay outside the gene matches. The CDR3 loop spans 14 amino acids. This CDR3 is CASRRIGQVDGYTF. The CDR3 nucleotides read TGTGCCAGCAGAAGGATCGGACAGGTCGATGGCTACACCTTC. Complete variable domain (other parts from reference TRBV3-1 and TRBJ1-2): DTAVSQTPKYLVTQMGNDKSIKCEQNLGHDTMYWYKQDSKKFLKIMFSYNNKELIINETVPNRFSPKSPDKAHLNLHINSLELGDSAVYFCASRRIGQVDGYTFGSGTRLTVV.

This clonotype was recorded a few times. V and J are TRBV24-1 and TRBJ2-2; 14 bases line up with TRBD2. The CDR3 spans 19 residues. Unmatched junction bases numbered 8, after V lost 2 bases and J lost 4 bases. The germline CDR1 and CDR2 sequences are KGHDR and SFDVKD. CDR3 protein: CATSDSGTSGSIGTGELFF. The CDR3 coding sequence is TGTGCCACCAGTGATTCAGGGACTAGCGGGAGTATAGGCACCGGGGAGCTGTTTTTT.

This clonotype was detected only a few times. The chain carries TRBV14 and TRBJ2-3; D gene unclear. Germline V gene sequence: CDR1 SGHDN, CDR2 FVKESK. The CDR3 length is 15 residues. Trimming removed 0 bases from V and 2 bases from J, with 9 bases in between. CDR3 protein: CASSQDGAHTDTQYF. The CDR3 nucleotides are TGTGCCAGCAGCCAAGATGGTGCCCACACAGATACGCAGTATTTT.

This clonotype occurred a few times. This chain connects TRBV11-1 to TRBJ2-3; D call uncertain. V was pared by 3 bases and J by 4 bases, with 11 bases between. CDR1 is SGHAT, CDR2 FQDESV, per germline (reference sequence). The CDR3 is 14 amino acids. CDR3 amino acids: CASSLRRSPDTQYF. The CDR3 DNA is TGTGCCAGCAGCTTGAGGCGGAGCCCAGATACGCAGTATTTT.

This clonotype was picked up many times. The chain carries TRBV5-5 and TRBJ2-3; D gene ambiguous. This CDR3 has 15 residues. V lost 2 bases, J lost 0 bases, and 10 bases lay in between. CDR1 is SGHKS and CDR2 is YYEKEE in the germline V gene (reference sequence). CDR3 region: CASSFRAASTDTQYF. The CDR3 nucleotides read TGTGCCAGCAGCTTTCGCGCAGCTAGCACAGATACGCAGTATTTT.